This TCR beta chain emerged from a study of patients and donors after allogeneic stem cell transplantation. The CDR3 has 16 residues. The germline V gene has CDR1 SGDLS and CDR2 YYNGEE. V was pared by 4 bases and J by 6 bases, with 13 bases of the junction left unmatched. TCRdb reprocessed the RT-PCR reads via MiXCR and lists one record per CDR3 protein. The profile shows hundreds of thousands of distinct CDR3 sequences, 15% to 20% of them singletons. The chain combines TRBV9 with TRBJ2-1; 7 positions match TRBD2. Material: blood, either unsorted or a sorted T cell fraction (not recorded which). The sequence derives from a human donor who was either an allogeneic HSCT recipient or a stem cell or donor lymphocyte infusion donor (not recorded which). It is not recorded whose cells these are; they may come from a transplant donor. The CDR3 DNA sequence: TGTGCCAGCAGCTCCTCGTTAACTCGACTAGCCAATGAGCAGTTCTTC. Translated, it gives CASSSSLTRLANEQFF.